The clone carrying this T cell receptor beta chain was detected a few times. The entry originates in a study of T cell changes during pregnancy in multiple sclerosis. Germline loops: CDR1 SGHTA, CDR2 FQGNSA. This CDR3 comprises 16 residues. Trimming at V came to 4 bases and at J to 5 bases, leaving 10 bases not matched to a gene. Method: immunoSEQ multiplex PCR; TCRdb's copy keeps in-frame clones and lacks some. The profile covers over 90,000 clones, with 90% appearing a single time and 0.7% to 0.9% taken by the ten largest. Sequences were derived from peripheral blood, sampled in the second trimester of pregnancy. V and J are TRBV7-2 and TRBJ1-5; TRBD1 matches at 8 bases. The receptor's source is a female donor in good health, enrolled as a control in a pregnancy study. In DNA, the CDR3 is TGTGCCAGCAGCTCCCTCAATGGACAGGGCGATCAGCCCCAGCATTTT. It yields the protein CASSSLNGQGDQPQHF. Filled out from reference TRBV7-2 and TRBJ1-5, the complete variable domain reads GAGVSQSPSNKVTEKGKDVELRCDPISGHTALYWYRQSLGQGLEFLIYFQGNSAPDKSGLPSDRFSAERTGGSVSTLTIQRTQQEDSAVYLCASSSLNGQGDQPQHFGDGTRLSIL.